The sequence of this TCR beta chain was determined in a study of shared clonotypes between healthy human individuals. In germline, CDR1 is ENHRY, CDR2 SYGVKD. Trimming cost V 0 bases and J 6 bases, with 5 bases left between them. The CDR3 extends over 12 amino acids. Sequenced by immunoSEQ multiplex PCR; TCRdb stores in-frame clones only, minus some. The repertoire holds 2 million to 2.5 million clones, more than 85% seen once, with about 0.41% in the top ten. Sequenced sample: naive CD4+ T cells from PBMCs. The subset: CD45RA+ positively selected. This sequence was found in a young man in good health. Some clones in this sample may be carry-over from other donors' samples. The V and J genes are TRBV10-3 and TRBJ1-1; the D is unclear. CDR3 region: CAISESQAEAFF. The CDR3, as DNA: TGTGCCATCAGTGAGTCGCAGGCTGAAGCTTTCTTT.